This T cell receptor beta chain was found in a study of human T cells and chemical hapten exposure. Study background: The patch tests put 0.01% DPC on the skin of the upper back and were read 6 days later.

Via MiXCR, TCRdb re-called the RACE reads, giving one row per CDR3 protein. Of about 74,000 distinct CDR3 sequences in the sample, around a third were seen once. The CDR3 is made up of 13 amino acids. Germline loops: CDR1 MNHEY, CDR2 SMNVEV (reference sequence). V shed 2 bases and J shed 2 bases, with 3 bases lying between them. A remark on this clonotype: The antigen is unknown.

As to time point: patch test 1, 2 weeks after DPC sensitization. Documented treatment: therapeutic diphenylcyclopropenone sensitization with weekly scalp DPC. Each donor was an alopecia patient between 18 and 70 years of age who qualified for DPC. Study-wide findings and caveats: With alopecia, donors may have immune responses unlike healthy people's. No alteration of TCRs above 1 in 1000 frequency was seen with DPC sensitization.

The J gene is TRBJ2-2, the V gene TRBV27; D call uncertain. The TCR sequence derives from a man aged 35 to 55 with alopecia areata. Some clones in this sample may be carry-over from other donors' samples. The specimen was whole blood, collected in connection with sensitization to the hapten diphenylcyclopropenone (DPC). In DNA, the CDR3 is TGTGCCAGCAGTTTAGTTAACACCGGGGAGCTGTTTTTT. Its translation: CASSLVNTGELFF.